This TCR beta chain was sequenced for a study of cytomegalovirus exposure and HLA in healthy donors. From germline, CDR1 is SGHDT and CDR2 YYEEEE. The CDR3 is 14 amino acids. V was cut by 4 bases and J by 1 base, with 12 bases left in between. Concerning this clone: The antigen remains undetermined.

PCR primers comprised 60 Vbeta and 13 Jbeta primers. TCRdb keeps only in-frame clones here, not all; method: immunoSEQ multiplex PCR. Of roughly 88,000 clones detected, roughly 72% appear once; the ten largest clones hold 4% to 5.5%. Whole-study results and caveats: Highly shared variants forming one cluster were likely a sequencing artifact. Equally common other TCR beta chains were less clonally expanded than HLA-associated ones, a later analysis found.

The genes are TRBV5-6 and TRBJ2-7; no firm D call. Sequencing was performed on PBMCs. The receptor was isolated from a man aged 25 to 45 in good health and CMV-seropositive. DNA of the CDR3: TGTGCCAGCAGCCCGTCGGCGGATTCCTACGAGCAGTACTTC. As protein: CASSPSADSYEQYF.